This T cell receptor (beta chain) was sequenced during a study of monozygotic twins with inflammatory bowel disease. The CDR3 sequence is 15 residues long. Per the germline V gene, CDR1 is SGHTA and CDR2 is FQGTGA. From the 5' RACE reads, TCRdb lists one entry per CDR3 protein and no DNA. The listing contains around 100,000 distinct CDR3 sequences. Sequenced sample: blood. This sequence originates from a human donor with ulcerative colitis or Crohn's disease, or a healthy co-twin of an affected twin (not recorded which). The J gene is TRBJ2-7, the V gene TRBV7-3; the D call of TRBD2 rests on TCRdb alone, since no DNA is present to check it. CDR3 loop: CASSLESGGAYEQYF.